The rows below give T cell receptor beta chains drawn from one sample of a study of cytomegalovirus exposure and HLA in healthy donors. Only in-frame clones appear in the TCRdb table, and some are missing; sequencing was by immunoSEQ multiplex PCR. Among about 110,000 clones, about 94% were seen once, and the ten largest hold roughly 0.7%. Sequencing was carried out using PBMCs. The source is a woman aged 18 to 35 in good health and CMV-seronegative. CDR3s include the opening cysteine and the closing phenylalanine or tryptophan. D genes are given only for firm matches. The size entry is marked missing in some rows and otherwise reads once, few, many or a size class.

16,.,TRBJ1-2,TRBV5-6,.,CASSLEWSGHNYGYTF,TGTGCCAGCAGCTTGGAGTGGTCAGGGCATAACTATGGCTACACCTTC
15,.,TRBJ1-5,TRBV2,.,CASSTDSHSNQPQHF,TGTGCCAGCAGTACAGACAGTCATAGCAATCAGCCCCAGCATTTT
13,.,TRBJ1-3,TRBV30,.,CAQARSPSNTIYF,TGTGCCCAGGCCAGATCACCCTCTAACACCATATATTTT
17,TRBD1,TRBJ1-4,TRBV18,.,CASSPYGPGQINEKLFF,TGTGCCAGCTCGCCCTACGGTCCGGGACAGATTAATGAAAAACTGTTTTTT
17,TRBD1,TRBJ1-1,TRBV14,.,CASSYPGQGTLNTEAFF,TGTGCCAGCAGCTATCCGGGACAGGGAACCCTGAACACTGAAGCTTTCTTT
17,TRBD1,TRBJ1-2,TRBV27,.,CASSLSPRQGLTYGYTF,TGTGCCAGCAGTTTATCCCCCCGACAGGGGCTGACCTATGGCTACACCTTC
15,.,TRBJ2-7,TRBV9,.,CASSVTTGPNYEQYF,TGTGCCAGCAGCGTAACTACAGGGCCGAACTACGAGCAGTACTTC
16,.,TRBJ2-7,TRBV25-1,.,CASSEFGTQYRYEQYF,TGTGCCAGCAGTGAATTCGGGACACAGTATCGCTACGAGCAGTACTTC
13,TRBD1,TRBJ1-2,TRBV6-6,.,CASSYDRGDGYTF,TGTGCCAGCAGTTACGACAGGGGGGATGGCTACACCTTC
12,.,TRBJ2-7,TRBV14,.,CASSMDAGVRYF,TGTGCCAGCAGCATGGACGCCGGGGTGAGATACTTC
14,TRBD2,TRBJ2-1,TRBV29-1,.,CSVEGEGLGDEQFF,TGCAGCGTTGAGGGCGAAGGACTAGGGGATGAGCAGTTCTTC
15,.,TRBJ2-2,TRBV6-1,.,CASSAEGHSTGELFF,TGTGCCAGCAGTGCCGAGGGACATTCCACCGGGGAGCTGTTTTTT
18,TRBD1,TRBJ1-1,TRBV4-3,.,CASSQDLGTGAMNTEAFF,TGCGCCAGCAGCCAAGATCTAGGTACAGGGGCCATGAACACTGAAGCTTTCTTT
20,.,TRBJ2-3,TRBV4-2,.,CASSQDLVLGLEGGTDTQYF,TGTGCCAGCAGCCAAGATCTAGTACTCGGACTAGAGGGGGGCACAGATACGCAGTATTTT
14,.,TRBJ2-7,TRBV9,.,CASSQGQGLGEQYF,TGTGCCAGCAGCCAAGGGCAGGGCCTGGGCGAGCAGTACTTC
16,TRBD1,TRBJ1-2,TRBV27,.,CASSFRGTAPNYGYTF,TGTGCCAGCAGTTTTAGGGGGACAGCCCCTAACTATGGCTACACCTTC
14,.,TRBJ2-5,TRBV19,.,CASRPGTKEETQYF,TGTGCCAGTAGGCCCGGGACAAAAGAAGAGACCCAGTACTTC
15,.,TRBJ2-2,TRBV5-1,.,CASSSQEAGTGELFF,TGCGCCAGCAGCTCCCAGGAGGCTGGCACCGGGGAGCTGTTTTTT
14,TRBD1,TRBJ2-1,TRBV27,.,CASRRQGPYNEQFF,TGTGCCAGCAGACGACAGGGCCCCTACAATGAGCAGTTCTTC
13,TRBD1,TRBJ2-5,TRBV6-1,.,CASRGTGWETQYF,TGTGCCAGCAGAGGGACAGGGTGGGAGACCCAGTACTTC
13,.,TRBJ2-5,TRBV5-6,few,CASSLAVQETQYF,TGTGCCAGCAGCTTGGCCGTCCAAGAGACCCAGTACTTC
15,.,TRBJ2-3,TRBV6-6,.,CASHNFRGSTDTQYF,TGTGCCAGCCATAACTTTCGGGGGAGCACAGATACGCAGTATTTT
10,.,TRBJ2-1,TRBV28,.,CASRGREQFF,TGTGCCAGCAGGGGGAGGGAGCAGTTCTTC
15,.,TRBJ1-5,TRBV4-2,.,CASSPTGPSGQPQHF,TGTGCCAGCAGCCCGACAGGCCCCTCTGGGCAGCCCCAGCATTTT
12,.,TRBJ2-1,TRBV29-1,.,CSVDIEGDEQFF,TGCAGCGTGGACATTGAGGGGGATGAGCAGTTCTTC
14,.,TRBJ2-5,TRBV7-8,.,CASSPRWLEETQYF,TGTGCCAGCAGCCCTAGGTGGCTAGAAGAGACCCAGTACTTC
14,.,TRBJ2-3,TRBV27,.,CASSFPGGTDTQYF,TGTGCCAGCAGTTTCCCAGGGGGCACAGATACGCAGTATTTT
14,.,TRBJ2-7,TRBV6-6,.,CASSSLRDNYEQYF,TGTGCCAGCAGTTCACTCCGGGACAACTACGAGCAGTACTTC
15,.,TRBJ2-3,TRBV28,.,CASSSPKVGGDTQYF,TGTGCCAGCAGTTCCCCTAAGGTAGGGGGAGATACGCAGTATTTT
15,TRBD1,TRBJ1-6,TRBV6-5,.,CASSYPDRGNSPLHF,TGTGCCAGCAGTTACCCCGACAGGGGGAATTCACCCCTCCACTTT
17,.,TRBJ1-3,TRBV9,.,CASSVMGSPSSGNTIYF,TGTGCCAGCAGCGTAATGGGCAGCCCGAGCTCTGGAAACACCATATATTTT
17,.,TRBJ1-1,TRBV6-4,once,CASSDSTGSEMNTEAFF,TGTGCCAGCAGTGACTCCACCGGGTCCGAAATGAACACTGAAGCTTTCTTT
14,.,TRBJ1-2,TRBV5-4,.,CASSPGTVNYGYTF,TGTGCCAGCAGCCCAGGAACAGTTAACTATGGCTACACCTTC
16,.,TRBJ1-2,TRBV9,.,CASSAQPGRGADGYTF,TGTGCCAGCAGCGCCCAACCAGGGAGGGGGGCAGATGGCTACACCTTC
15,TRBD2,TRBJ2-7,TRBV7-6,.,CASSLGAGDSYEQYF,TGTGCCAGCAGCTTAGGAGCGGGGGACTCCTACGAGCAGTACTTC
15,.,TRBJ1-6,TRBV13,.,CASSYRTGGYSPLHF,TGTGCCAGCAGCTACAGGACGGGGGGATATTCACCCCTCCACTTT
15,TRBD2,TRBJ2-5,TRBV14,once,CASSQDWTRQETQYF,TGTGCCAGCAGCCAAGACTGGACTAGACAAGAGACCCAGTACTTC